Listed below are T cell receptor beta chains from one sample, sequenced in a study of CD8 T cells in ankylosing spondylitis. TCRdb re-called the 5' RACE reads through MiXCR, storing one row per CDR3 protein. The sample shows approximately 400,000 distinct CDR3 sequences, roughly 27% of them seen only once. Sequenced sample: blood, either unsorted or a sorted T cell fraction (not recorded which). These receptors all stem from a male donor with ankylosing spondylitis. CDR3s include the opening cysteine and the closing phenylalanine or tryptophan.

j_call v_call cdr3_aa
TRBJ1-4 TRBV2 CASRRVLGATNEKLFF
TRBJ1-1 TRBV20-1 CSAVSRRAATEAFF
TRBJ2-1 TRBV20-1 CSASRPGLSYNEQFF
TRBJ2-4 TRBV29-1 CSVSSGGKNIQYF
TRBJ1-6 TRBV27 CASSLSLQNNSPLHF
TRBJ1-5 TRBV20-1 CSASGYQGEPQHF
TRBJ2-1 TRBV12-3/TRBV12-4 CASSLAWEGGRDEQFF
TRBJ1-3 TRBV27 CASKEQGAGNTIYF
TRBJ2-2 TRBV5-1 CASSPDPGNTGELFF
TRBJ2-6 TRBV27 CASSLMTGASGANVLTF
TRBJ2-5 TRBV3-1 CASSRISGQETQYF
TRBJ1-6 TRBV9 CASSVDHRGLNSPLHF
TRBJ1-2 TRBV5-5 CASSWDGVTGGYTF
TRBJ1-1 TRBV5-1 CASSSQTGDSEAFF